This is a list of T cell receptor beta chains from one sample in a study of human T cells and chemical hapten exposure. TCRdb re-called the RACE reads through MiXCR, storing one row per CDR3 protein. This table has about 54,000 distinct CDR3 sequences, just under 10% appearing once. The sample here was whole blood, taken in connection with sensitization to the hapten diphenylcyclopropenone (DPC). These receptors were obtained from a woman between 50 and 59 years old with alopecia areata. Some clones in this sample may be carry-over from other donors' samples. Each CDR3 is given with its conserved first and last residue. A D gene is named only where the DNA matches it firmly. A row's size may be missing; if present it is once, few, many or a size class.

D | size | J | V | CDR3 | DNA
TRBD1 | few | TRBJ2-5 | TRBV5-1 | CASSRDSSQETQYF | TGCGCCAGCAGCCGGGACAGTAGTCAAGAGACCCAGTACTTC
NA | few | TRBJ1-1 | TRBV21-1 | CASTGGLNTEAFF | TGTGCCAGCACCGGGGGACTGAACACTGAAGCTTTCTTT
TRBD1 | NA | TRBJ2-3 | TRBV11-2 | CASSFRTRTGMTDTQYF | TGTGCCAGCAGCTTTCGCACCCGGACAGGGATGACAGATACGCAGTATTTT
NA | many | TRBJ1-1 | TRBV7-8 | CASSSSLGTEAFF | TGTGCCAGCAGCTCCAGTCTAGGCACTGAAGCTTTCTTT
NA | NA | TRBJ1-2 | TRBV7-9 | CASSLAFFQGYTF | TGTGCCAGCAGCTTAGCTTTTTTTCAGGGCTACACCTTC
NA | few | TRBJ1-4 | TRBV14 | CASSLQTREKLFF | TGTGCCAGCAGCCTTCAGACACGAGAAAAACTGTTTTTT
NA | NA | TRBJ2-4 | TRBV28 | CASSLLDIKNIQYF | TGTGCCAGCAGTTTACTGGACATCAAAAACATTCAGTACTTC
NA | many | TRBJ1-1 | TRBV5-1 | CASSLVQGGTEAFF | TGCGCCAGCAGCTTGGTCCAGGGAGGAACTGAAGCTTTCTTT
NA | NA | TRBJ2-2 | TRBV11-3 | CASSLRDPGELFF | TGTGCCAGCAGCTTAAGGGACCCCGGGGAGCTGTTTTTT
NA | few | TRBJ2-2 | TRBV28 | CASSLSGTGELFF | TGTGCCAGCAGTTTATCCGGCACCGGGGAGCTGTTTTTT
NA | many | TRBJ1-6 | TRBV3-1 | CASSPWDNLNSPLHF | TGTGCCAGCAGCCCTTGGGACAACCTAAATTCACCCCTCCACTTT
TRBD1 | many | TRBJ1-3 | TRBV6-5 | CASSYDRDSGNTIYF | TGTGCCAGCAGTTACGACAGGGACTCTGGAAACACCATATATTTT
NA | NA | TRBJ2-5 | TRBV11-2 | CASSLEYRRETQYF | TGTGCCAGCAGCTTAGAATATAGGAGAGAGACCCAGTACTTC
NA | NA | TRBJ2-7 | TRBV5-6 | CASSLSGTAIYEQYF | TGTGCCAGCAGCTTATCCGGGACGGCAATCTACGAGCAGTACTTC
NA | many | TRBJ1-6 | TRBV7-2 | CASSPREAYNSPLHF | TGTGCCAGCAGCCCAAGGGAGGCCTATAATTCACCCCTCCACTTT
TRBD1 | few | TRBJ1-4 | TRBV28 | CASRTGGYEKLFF | TGTGCCAGCAGAACAGGGGGGTACGAAAAACTGTTTTTT
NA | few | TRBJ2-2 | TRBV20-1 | CSARLRTNTGELFF | TGCAGTGCTAGACTCAGGACGAACACCGGGGAGCTGTTTTTT
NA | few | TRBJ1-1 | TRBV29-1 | CSVPKSRVAAGTEAFF | TGCAGCGTTCCGAAATCCCGGGTAGCGGCCGGCACTGAAGCTTTCTTT
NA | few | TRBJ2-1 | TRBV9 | CASSVPTTWASDEQFF | TGTGCCAGCAGCGTCCCGACCACCTGGGCCTCCGATGAGCAGTTCTTC
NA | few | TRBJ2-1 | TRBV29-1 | CSVEVLETPYNEQFF | TGCAGCGTTGAAGTTTTAGAGACGCCTTACAATGAGCAGTTCTTC
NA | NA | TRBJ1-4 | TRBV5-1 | CASSSEGRWNEKLFF | TGCGCCAGCAGCTCCGAGGGACGGTGGAATGAAAAACTGTTTTTT
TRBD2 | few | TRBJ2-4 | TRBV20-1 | CSASTSGKNIQYF | TGCAGTGCTTCGACTAGCGGGAAAAACATTCAGTACTTC
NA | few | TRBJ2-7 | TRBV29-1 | CSVHRDPYEQYF | TGCAGCGTCCACCGGGACCCCTACGAGCAGTACTTC
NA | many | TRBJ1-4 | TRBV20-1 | CSARVILSQGREKLFF | TGCAGTGCTAGAGTGATTTTGAGCCAGGGACGTGAAAAACTGTTTTTT
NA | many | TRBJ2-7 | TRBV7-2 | CASSLNLVPYEQYF | TGTGCCAGCAGCTTAAATCTAGTGCCATACGAGCAGTACTTC
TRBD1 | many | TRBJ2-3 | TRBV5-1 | CASSSGTGPDTQYF | TGCGCCAGCAGCTCGGGGACAGGACCAGATACGCAGTATTTT
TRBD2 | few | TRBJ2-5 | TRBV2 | CASSGQGLAAETQYF | TGTGCCAGCAGTGGCCAAGGACTAGCGGCAGAGACCCAGTACTTC